These T cell receptor beta chains were read from a single sample in a study of identical twins. TCRdb independently ran MiXCR on the 5' RACE reads; one entry per CDR3 protein. Among a few hundred thousand distinct CDR3 sequences listed, 8% to 11% were seen once. Sequenced material: memory T cells sorted from blood. The source of these receptors is a man aged 50 to 59 in good health. The CDR3 runs from the conserved cysteine through the conserved F or W. A D gene is named only where the DNA matches it firmly. Size values are once, few and many counts, or a class for expanded clones, and some rows have none.

cdr3_length,j_call,d_call,v_call,clone_size,cdr3_nt,cdr3_aa
15,TRBJ2-7,TRBD1,TRBV11-3,-,TGTGCCAGCAGCTTAGGTGGGGACAGCTGGGCCGAGCAGTACTTC,CASSLGGDSWAEQYF
19,TRBJ2-3,TRBD2,TRBV7-3,many,TGTGCCAGCAGCTTACGGGGACCGAGGACTAGCGGGAGTGGAGATACGCAGTATTTT,CASSLRGPRTSGSGDTQYF
16,TRBJ2-1,TRBD2,TRBV4-2,many,TGTGCCAGCAGCCGAAGAGCGGGAGGGCCGGGAAATGAGCAGTTCTTC,CASSRRAGGPGNEQFF
17,TRBJ2-3,TRBD2,TRBV7-2,-,TGTGCCAGCAGCTTACCCACTAGCGGGAGGCACACGGATACGCAGTATTTT,CASSLPTSGRHTDTQYF
18,TRBJ2-1,TRBD2,TRBV11-1,-,TGTGCCAGCAGCCCGGGGGGAGCGGGAGGGGGCTCCTACAATGAGCAGTTCTTC,CASSPGGAGGGSYNEQFF
13,TRBJ2-5,-,TRBV6-2/TRBV6-3,many,TGTGCCAGCACCCGCCAAGTGAGGGAGACCCAGTACTTC,CASTRQVRETQYF
15,TRBJ1-1,-,TRBV27,many,TGTGCCAGCAGTTTAAGTGGTGACTGGGACACTGAAGCTTTCTTT,CASSLSGDWDTEAFF
15,TRBJ2-1,-,TRBV4-1,many,TGCGCCAGCAGCCAAGATCCCCGGGGATACAATGAGCAGTTCTTC,CASSQDPRGYNEQFF
13,TRBJ1-6,-,TRBV7-9,many,TGTGCCAGCAGGGCCCTCCAGGGGACACCCCTCCACTTT,CASRALQGTPLHF
14,TRBJ2-3,TRBD1,TRBV9,many,TGTGCCAGCAGCGTGACAGGGAGCCCAGATACGCAGTATTTT,CASSVTGSPDTQYF
15,TRBJ2-3,TRBD1,TRBV6-5,many,TGTGCCAGCAGTACCGACAGGGTATGGGGAGATACGCAGTATTTT,CASSTDRVWGDTQYF
11,TRBJ1-2,-,TRBV7-9,few,TGTGCCAGCGGCAGGGATTACGGCTACACCTTC,CASGRDYGYTF
16,TRBJ2-5,TRBD1,TRBV7-6,many,TGTGCCAGCAGACCAATCACAGGGGTGTTCACGAAGACCCAGTACTTC,CASRPITGVFTKTQYF
15,TRBJ2-2,-,TRBV5-5,many,TGTGCCAGCAGCTTGGTGTCAGAATACACCGGGGAGCTGTTTTTT,CASSLVSEYTGELFF
13,TRBJ2-1,-,TRBV18,-,TGTGCCAGCTCACCACCACAGGCCAATGAGCAGTTCTTC,CASSPPQANEQFF
14,TRBJ2-2,-,TRBV5-1,-,TGCGCCAGCAGCTTGGGTCTGTACACCGGGGAGCTGTTTTTT,CASSLGLYTGELFF
15,TRBJ1-2,-,TRBV28,-,TGTGCCAGCAGTCTCCTCCGTGGGGATGGGTATGGCTACACCTTC,CASSLLRGDGYGYTF
14,TRBJ1-2,-,TRBV9,many,TGTGCCAGCAGCCCAGGGACACAGCTCTATGGCTACACCTTC,CASSPGTQLYGYTF
13,TRBJ1-2,-,TRBV27,-,TGTGCCAGCAGGGGGACAACGAACTATGGCTACACCTTC,CASRGTTNYGYTF
14,TRBJ2-3,-,TRBV6-1,-,TGTGCCAGCAGGCCTCCGGTCAAAGTAGATACGCAGTATTTT,CASRPPVKVDTQYF
13,TRBJ2-1,-,TRBV4-1,few,TGCGCCAGCAGCTCCCTATATCACAAAGAGCAGTTCTTC,CASSSLYHKEQFF
15,TRBJ2-1,TRBD2,TRBV20-1,many,TGCAGTGCTAGAGATGCGGCTAGCGGTTACAATGAGCAGTTCTTC,CSARDAASGYNEQFF
13,TRBJ1-2,-,TRBV5-6,-,TGTGCCAGCAGCTTGCCCGGGGGCTATGGCTACACCTTC,CASSLPGGYGYTF
14,TRBJ1-1,-,TRBV5-1,-,TGCGCCAGCAGCTCCCCGGCGGTTAACACTGAAGCTTTCTTT,CASSSPAVNTEAFF
17,TRBJ2-1,-,TRBV11-3,many,TGTGCCAGCAGCTCGAATCCGAGGGGTGGACCCTACAATGAGCAGTTCTTC,CASSSNPRGGPYNEQFF
13,TRBJ2-2,-,TRBV4-2,many,TGTGCCAGCAGGGGAGCGGTAACCGGGGAGCTGTTTTTT,CASRGAVTGELFF
14,TRBJ1-6,-,TRBV9,few,TGTGCCAGCAGCGCCCACAGTGGGGATCGACCCCTCCACTTT,CASSAHSGDRPLHF
18,TRBJ2-6,-,TRBV4-3,-,TGCGCCAGCAGCCACCTGGGAGGCAGGTACACTGGGGCCAACGTCCTGACTTTC,CASSHLGGRYTGANVLTF